Listed here are 14 T cell receptor beta chains from one sample, sequenced in a study of blood T cell repertoires in COVID-19. Sequencing was performed with immunoSEQ multiplex PCR; in TCRdb, only in-frame clones are kept and a portion is missing. The data hold about 55,000 clones, with 80% to 95% observed a single time. Material: peripheral blood. The receptors stem from an elderly man with acute or convalescent COVID-19.

This rearrangement joins TRBV5-4 to TRBJ2-7, with D tentatively TRBD2 (5 bases). With 4 bases removed from V and 3 bases from J, the gap between germline ends came to 23 bases. CDR1 SGHNT and CDR2 YYREEE come from the germline V gene (reference sequence). This CDR3 spans 17 amino acids. CDR3 nucleotide sequence: TGTGCCAGCAGCATCGGCCCACTTGGGCCGACTAACTACGAGCAGTACTTC. This gives the protein CASSIGPLGPTNYEQYF.

The chain combines TRBV3-1 (or the pseudogene TRBV3-2) with TRBJ1-6; 11 nucleotides match TRBD1. The CDR3 has 17 residues. Germline V lookup: CDR1 LGHDT, CDR2 YNNKEL (reference sequence). V shed 3 bases, J shed 7 bases, and the junction held 8 bases outside the gene matches. The DNA of the CDR3 is TGTGCCAGCAGCCACACCGGGACAGGGGGTCGAAATTCACCCCTCCACTTT. Translating it yields CASSHTGTGGRNSPLHF.

The rearrangement links TRBV5-1 to TRBJ2-3; 7 bases match TRBD2. V lost 4 bases and J lost 2; bases outside the gene matches: 7. Germline values: CDR1 SGHRS, CDR2 YFSETQ. This CDR3 has 15 residues. Here the CDR3 DNA reads TGCGCCAGCAGCGGCGCCGGGACTACCACAGATACGCAGTATTTT. Its translation: CASSGAGTTTDTQYF.

V and J are TRBV7-9 and TRBJ1-2; D not certain. Germline V CDR1 and CDR2: SEHNR, FQNEAQ (reference sequence). The CDR3 contains 16 residues. Between the trimmed V and J ends, which lost 5 bases and 8 bases, there was a span of 24 bases. The CDR3 nucleotides are TGTGCCAGCAGCCTAAGCGCGGGCACCCCCCTGGGCGGCTACACCTTC. Translating it yields CASSLSAGTPLGGYTF.

This sequence joins TRBV6-5 and TRBJ2-3, with a tentative D call TRBD2 (6 bases). The CDR3 extends over 14 amino acids. V gave up 4 bases and J gave up 0 bases, with 8 bases separating them. Per the germline V gene, CDR1 is MNHEY and CDR2 is SVGAGI. CDR3 in DNA: TGTGCCAGCAGTTTAGCGGAGAGCACAGATACGCAGTATTTT. Translation gives CASSLAESTDTQYF.

This clone was picked up one time. The rearrangement links TRBV11-3 to TRBJ2-5; 8 bases map to TRBD1. The CDR3 consists of 17 residues. V lost 4 bases, J lost 5 bases, and 15 bases stayed unmatched. The germline gives CDR1 SGHNT, CDR2 YENEEA. CDR3 region: CASSSRSAGQGGETQYF. CDR3 nucleotide sequence: TGTGCCAGCAGCTCACGCTCTGCAGGACAGGGTGGCGAGACCCAGTACTTC.

The CDR3 nucleotides are TGTGCCAGTAAACGACAGGGGGCTGCATCCGAGCAGTACTTC. It yields the protein CASKRQGAASEQYF. The chain recombines TRBV19 with TRBJ2-7; 10 bases map to TRBD1. V was pared by 7 bases and J by 6 bases, with 9 bases of the junction left unmatched. Germline lookup yields CDR1 LNHDA and CDR2 SQIVND (reference sequence). The CDR3 is made up of 14 amino acids.

The CDR3 DNA is TGTGCCAGCAGCTCCACAGGTCTCATGAACACTGAAGCTTTCTTT. It specifies CASSSTGLMNTEAFF. The gene calls are TRBV7-3 and TRBJ1-1, with D possibly being TRBD1 (5 bases). The CDR3 runs to 15 residues. V was pared by 4 bases and J by 0 bases, with 12 bases between. CDR1 and CDR2 from the germline V gene are SGHTA and FQGTGA.

The rearrangement links TRBV11-3 to TRBJ2-1; 8 bases fit TRBD2. Trimming at V came to 1 base and at J to 8 bases, leaving 7 bases not matched to a gene. Germline V gives CDR1 SGHNT, CDR2 YENEEA. This CDR3 has 15 amino acids. In DNA form, the CDR3 reads TGTGCCAGCAGCTTAGGGGTAGCGGGGATCGATGAGCAGTTCTTC. Its protein product is CASSLGVAGIDEQFF.

The rearrangement uses TRBV2 and TRBJ2-7; 12 bases are a match to TRBD2. Germline V gene data show CDR1 as SNHLY and CDR2 as FYNNEI. This CDR3 has 18 residues. Trimming cost V 4 bases and J 4 bases; bases outside gene matches: 14. The CDR3 nucleotides are TGTGCCAGCAGTGTGGCTAGCGGGGGGGCGCTTCCTGGGTACGAGCAGTACTTC. It is translated as CASSVASGGALPGYEQYF.

The J gene is TRBJ2-3, the V gene TRBV28, with D perhaps TRBD2 (6 bases). The V end was cut by 5 bases, the J end by 4 bases, with 13 bases between. CDR1 and CDR2 (germline): MDHEN, SYDVKM. CDR3 size: 14 residues. DNA of the CDR3: TGTGCCAGCAGTCCCGGACTAACCCCAGATACGCAGTATTTT. It encodes CASSPGLTPDTQYF.

The chain joins TRBV30 to TRBJ2-1; TRBD2 is a possible D gene (7 bases). The germline gives CDR1 GTSNPN, CDR2 SVGIG (reference sequence). Trimming stripped 2 bases from V and 5 bases from J, with 19 bases between. The CDR3 covers 16 residues. CDR3 amino acids: CAWSTKLRGPNNEQFF. In DNA form, the CDR3 reads TGTGCCTGGAGTACAAAGCTGCGGGGGCCAAACAATGAGCAGTTCTTC.

In this sample, this clone turned up once. The chain links TRBV12-3 or TRBV12-4 to TRBJ1-2, with unresolved D. This CDR3 has 12 amino acids. Trimming pared 5 bases from V and 3 bases from J, leaving 7 bases between. The CDR3 DNA reads TGTGCCAGCAGTCCCCGGGACTATGGCTACACCTTC. Protein: CASSPRDYGYTF.

The rearrangement joins TRBV28 to TRBJ1-1; 10 bases agree with TRBD1. CDR1 is MDHEN and CDR2 is SYDVKM in the germline V gene. J lost 5 bases, V lost 5 bases, and 11 bases had no gene match. This CDR3 has 16 amino acids. As DNA, the CDR3 is TGTGCCAGCAGTCCCGGCGGGGACAGGGGAAGGACTGAAGCTTTCTTT. This translates into CASSPGGDRGRTEAFF.